A selection of T cell receptor beta chains follows, all from one sample in a study of CD8 T cells in ankylosing spondylitis. TCRdb analysed the 5' RACE reads with MiXCR anew, one entry per CDR3 protein. The sample lists hundreds of thousands of distinct CDR3 sequences, about 12% seen once, with approximately 0.5% in the top ten. The sample comprised blood, either unsorted or a sorted T cell fraction (not recorded which). These TCRs come from a male donor with ankylosing spondylitis. Each CDR3 is given with its conserved first and last residue. D genes are given only for firm matches. The size entry is marked missing in some rows and otherwise reads once, few, many or a size class.

NA TRBJ2-5 NA TRBV18 TGTGCCAGCTCACCATTGAACTCAGTTACGGCGGAGACCCAGTACTTC CASSPLNSVTAETQYF
NA TRBJ2-7 TRBD2 TRBV29-1 TGCAGCGTTGAGGCTAGCGGGAGGGCCAAGTACGAGCAGTACTTC CSVEASGRAKYEQYF
few TRBJ2-4 NA TRBV12-3/TRBV12-4 TGTGCCAGCAGTTTGGGGACTGAGCTAGCCAAAAACATTCAGTACTTC CASSLGTELAKNIQYF
few TRBJ2-6 TRBD2 TRBV7-9 TGTGCCAGCAGCTCGGGGGGAGGGGCTGGGGCCAACGTCCTGACTTTC CASSSGGGAGANVLTF
many TRBJ2-1 NA TRBV12-3/TRBV12-4 TGTGCCAGCAGTTTAGCCCCAAGAAGCTCCTACAATGAGCAGTTCTTC CASSLAPRSSYNEQFF
NA TRBJ1-4 NA TRBV28 TGTGCCAGCAGCTCAACTGGGGCAGGCGGTAATGAAAAACTGTTTTTT CASSSTGAGGNEKLFF
many TRBJ2-3 NA TRBV5-1 TGCGCCAGCAGCTTGGCCGCAGGGAGTCCCACAGATACGCAGTATTTT CASSLAAGSPTDTQYF
NA TRBJ2-3 TRBD2 TRBV20-1 TGCAGGTTAGCGGGAGGCCCAACCACAGATACGCAGTATTTT CRLAGGPTTDTQYF
NA TRBJ2-1 NA TRBV20-1 TGCAGTGCGCAGGGAGTAGGGGAGCAGTTCTTC CSAQGVGEQFF
NA TRBJ1-1 NA TRBV20-1 TGCAGTGCTAGAGTCGCGGGACTGGAGTTCACTGAAGCTTTCTTT CSARVAGLEFTEAFF
few TRBJ2-5 NA TRBV18 TGTGCCAGCTCACCCTTTTACCAAGAGACCCAGTACTTC CASSPFYQETQYF
NA TRBJ2-2 NA TRBV20-1 TGCAGTGTTCCGAAGGGACTCACCGGGGAGCTGTTTTTT CSVPKGLTGELFF
NA TRBJ2-2 TRBD2 TRBV5-1 TGCGCCAGCAGCTTGGAAGCTAGCGGTACGAACACCGGGGAGCTGTTTTTT CASSLEASGTNTGELFF
NA TRBJ2-1 TRBD2 TRBV20-1 TGCAGTGCTAGAGTAGCGGGAAGGTACAATGAGCAGTTCTTC CSARVAGRYNEQFF